This TCR beta chain is drawn from a study of PD-L1 blockade in urothelial cancer. The germline V gene has CDR1 SGHTA and CDR2 FQGNSA. This CDR3 has 14 amino acids. Trimming pared 2 bases from V and 5 bases from J, leaving 12 bases between. The method was immunoSEQ multiplex PCR; TCRdb's version includes in-frame clones alone and lacks a portion of them. Of roughly 100,000 clones detected, around 85% appear once; the ten largest clones hold about 2.4%. This sequence was found in a man in his forties or fifties with urothelial cancer. Sequencing was performed on PBMCs, taken around atezolizumab (anti-PD-L1) treatment. The genes are TRBV7-2 and TRBJ2-5; tentatively, D is TRBD2 (6 bases). DNA for the CDR3: TGTGCCAGCAGCTTATCCAGCGGGCGGGAGACCCAGTACTTC. Amino acid sequence: CASSLSSGRETQYF.